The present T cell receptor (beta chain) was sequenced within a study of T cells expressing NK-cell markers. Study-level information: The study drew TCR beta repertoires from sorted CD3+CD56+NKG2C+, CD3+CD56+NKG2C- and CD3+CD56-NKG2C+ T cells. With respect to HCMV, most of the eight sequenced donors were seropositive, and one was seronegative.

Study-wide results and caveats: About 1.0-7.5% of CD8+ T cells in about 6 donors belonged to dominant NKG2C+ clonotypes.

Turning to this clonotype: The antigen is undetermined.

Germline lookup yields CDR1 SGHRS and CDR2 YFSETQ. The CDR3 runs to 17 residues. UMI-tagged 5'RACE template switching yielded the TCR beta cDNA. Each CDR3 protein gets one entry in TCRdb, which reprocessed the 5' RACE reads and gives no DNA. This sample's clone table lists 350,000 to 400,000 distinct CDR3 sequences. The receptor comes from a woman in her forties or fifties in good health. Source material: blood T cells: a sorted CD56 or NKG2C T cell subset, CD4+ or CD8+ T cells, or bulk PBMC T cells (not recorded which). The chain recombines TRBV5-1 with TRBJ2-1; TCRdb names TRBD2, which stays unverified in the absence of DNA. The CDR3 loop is CASSSGLAGGRLHEQFF.